This T cell receptor beta chain appears in the sequencing data of a study of regulatory T cells in long-lasting Graves disease. The sample holds many counts of this clonotype. Sequencing libraries for TCR beta were prepared with iRepertoire HTBI primers and Arm-PCR of CDR3 regions. Authors' processing steps: Taken together, the samples had 62 TRBV and more than 11 TRBJ segments identified. Each CDR3 protein is one row after TCRdb ran MiXCR on the multiplex PCR reads. These V and J calls rely on TCRdb rather than the paper's analysis. The data show about 400,000 distinct CDR3 sequences, about 20% seen once. The CDR3 is 16 amino acids. V shed 1 base and J 2 bases; nucleotides not matched to a gene: 4. Germline CDR1 is SGHAT and CDR2 is FQNNGV. Time point specified: persistent/refractory GD, antithyroid drugs over 5 years with positive TRAb. The TCR library was prepared using RNA isolated from PBMCs.

The material was peripheral blood mononuclear cells (PBMCs), obtained when the disease was refractory, from a patient treated with antithyroid drugs. The sequence was obtained from a female donor with Graves disease. This chain joins TRBV11-2 and TRBJ2-5, with 10 bases fitting TRBD2. The CDR3, as DNA: TGTGCCAGCAGCTTAGGGACTAGCGGAGCACAAGAGACCCAGTACTTC. This codes for CASSLGTSGAQETQYF.